Listed here is a single T cell receptor beta chain. Its antigen is currently unknown. The germline V gene has CDR1 PRHDT and CDR2 FYEKMQ (reference sequence). The CDR3 loop spans 14 amino acids. Losses at the gene ends were 5 bases for V and 6 bases for J; bases not matched to a gene: 7. These data are taken from a study of cytomegalovirus exposure and HLA in healthy donors. The PCR made use of 60 Vbeta and 13 Jbeta primers. Data came from immunoSEQ multiplex PCR; TCRdb stores just in-frame clones and leaves some out. The top ten hold roughly 7.8% of the sample, which has approximately 130,000 clones, approximately 85% seen once. Regarding the study as a whole: One variant, a missense change in DCLRE1C, was linked in a later analysis to TCR beta V- and J-gene trimming.

The rearrangement links TRBV13 to TRBJ2-1, with 7 bases matching TRBD2. This receptor was obtained from a woman aged 45-59 years in good health and CMV-seropositive. Sequencing input: PBMCs. CDR3 sequence: CASSERDYFNEQFF. The CDR3 DNA reads TGTGCCAGCAGCGAAAGGGACTACTTCAATGAGCAGTTCTTC.